The 26 T cell receptor beta chains given below trace back to one sample, sequenced in a study of cytomegalovirus exposure and HLA in healthy donors. The PCR used 60 Vbeta and 13 Jbeta primers. Sequencing used immunoSEQ multiplex PCR; TCRdb keeps in-frame clones, though not all of them. This sample's table reports around 46,000 clones. Sequenced sample: PBMCs. These receptors originate from a woman in her thirties or forties in good health and CMV-seronegative.

This chain links TRBV27 with TRBJ2-7; 7 bases map to TRBD2. CDR3 length: 13 residues. CDR1 MNHEY and CDR2 SMNVEV come from the germline V gene (reference sequence). J was trimmed by 1 base and V by 8 bases; bases with no gene match: 5. In DNA form, the CDR3 reads TGTGCCAGCGCCGCGGGGGATTCCTACGAGCAGTACTTC. It yields the protein CASAAGDSYEQYF.

The chain uses TRBV5-1 and TRBJ1-2; TRBD1 matches at 8 bases. The V gene's germline CDR1 is SGHRS and CDR2 YFSETQ. This CDR3 is 14 amino acids long. V shed 4 bases and J 8 bases; nucleotides not matched to a gene: 10. The CDR3 DNA reads TGCGCCAGCAGCGCTAAGACAGGGGAGGGCGGCTACACCTTC. Its translation is CASSAKTGEGGYTF.

J is TRBJ2-2 and V is TRBV5-4; perhaps TRBD2 as D (5 bases). This CDR3 has 14 residues. The V end was cut by 5 bases, the J end by 7 bases, with 15 bases between. The V gene's germline CDR1 is SGHNT and CDR2 YYREEE (reference sequence). CDR3 bases: TGTGCCAGCAGTGGGAGCGGATTTGGCGGGGAGCTGTTTTTT. It yields the protein CASSGSGFGGELFF. Using reference TRBV5-4 and TRBJ2-2 for the parts outside the CDR3, the full variable domain is ETGVTQSPTHLIKTRGQQVTLRCSSQSGHNTVSWYQQALGQGPQFIFQYYREEENGRGNFPPRFSGLQFPNYSSELNVNALELDDSALYLCASSGSGFGGELFFGEGSRLTVL.

The V call is TRBV10-2, the J call TRBJ1-5, with D perhaps TRBD1 (6 bases). CDR1 is WSHSY and CDR2 is SAAADI in the germline V gene. V was pared by 8 bases and J by 7 bases, with 15 bases between. The CDR3 has 13 amino acids. The CDR3 spells CASVSGEGQPQHF. The CDR3 DNA reads as TGCGCCAGCGTGTCAGGGGAGGGACAGCCCCAGCATTTT.

The chain employs TRBV29-1 and TRBJ2-5; TRBD2 might be the D (5 bases). The V gene's germline CDR1 is SQVTM and CDR2 ANQGSEA. Trimming left V 7 bases short and J 4 bases short, with 16 bases between. CDR3 length: 13 amino acids. CDR3 DNA sequence: TGCAGCGCCGGGAAAGGAGTGCCAGAGACCCAGTACTTC. Its translation is CSAGKGVPETQYF.

The rearrangement links TRBV6-5 to TRBJ1-1; D possibly corresponds to TRBD1 (5 bases). The V gene lost 6 bases and the J gene lost 1 base, with 12 bases spanning the gap. The germline V gene has CDR1 MNHEY and CDR2 SVGAGI. The CDR3 extends over 14 amino acids. This CDR3 reads CASRLGGENTEAFF. The CDR3 region has the DNA TGTGCCAGCAGACTGGGGGGGGAGAACACTGAAGCTTTCTTT.

This chain links TRBV29-1 with TRBJ2-1; 15 bases align to TRBD2. CDR1 and CDR2 (germline): SQVTM, ANQGSEA. The CDR3 extends over 13 amino acids. V lost 8 bases to trimming and J lost 8 bases; unmatched junction nucleotides: 4. CDR3 region: CSTGLAGGHEQFF. DNA for the CDR3: TGCAGCACGGGACTAGCGGGAGGACATGAGCAGTTCTTC.

V gene TRBV7-2 combines with J gene TRBJ1-4; TRBD1 matches at 7 bases. V lost 5 bases to trimming and J lost 5 bases; unmatched junction nucleotides: 8. This CDR3 has 15 residues. CDR1 and CDR2 from the germline V gene are SGHTA and FQGNSA. In DNA, the CDR3 is TGTGCCAGCAGCCCGGGCAGGGGGTGGAATGAAAAACTGTTTTTT. This gives the protein CASSPGRGWNEKLFF.

The chain couples TRBV29-1 to TRBJ2-7; D may be TRBD2 (5 bases). The CDR3 totals 12 residues. Germline V gives CDR1 SQVTM, CDR2 ANQGSEA. The V and J ends lost 4 bases and 0 bases respectively, with 7 bases between them. In DNA, the CDR3 is TGCAGCGTTGTACGGGGCTCCTACGAGCAGTACTTC. Translation gives CSVVRGSYEQYF.

This chain links TRBV7-2 with TRBJ2-3; D may be TRBD1 (6 bases). The CDR3 sequence is 14 residues long. The germline V gene encodes CDR1 SGHTA and CDR2 FQGNSA. Trimming left V 2 bases short and J 1 base short, with 7 bases between. The CDR3 sequence: CASSLRTGTDTQYF. CDR3 nucleotides: TGTGCCAGCAGCTTACGGACAGGCACAGATACGCAGTATTTT.

The chain recombines TRBV9 with TRBJ1-3; the D is unclear. CDR1 is SGDLS and CDR2 is YYNGEE in the germline V gene. The CDR3 contains 17 residues. The V gene lost 0 bases and the J gene lost 2 bases, with 15 bases spanning the gap. CDR3 sequence: CASSVERGVGTGNTIYF. The CDR3 DNA reads TGTGCCAGCAGCGTAGAACGGGGAGTAGGTACTGGAAACACCATATATTTT.

The CDR3 DNA sequence: TGTGCCAGCTCACCACTGGTCAGGACAGGTGGAAACACCATATATTTT. Protein: CASSPLVRTGGNTIYF. This sequence joins TRBV18 and TRBJ1-3, with TRBD1 identical over 7 bases. The V gene end was trimmed by 1 base and the J gene end by 3 bases; junction bases not matched to a gene: 6. Looked up from germline, CDR1 is KGHSH and CDR2 is LQKENI. This CDR3 contains 16 residues.

The rearrangement links TRBV19 to TRBJ1-5; 8 bases are shared with TRBD1. CDR1 LNHDA and CDR2 SQIVND come from the germline V gene (reference sequence). V gave up 4 bases and J gave up 3 bases; unmatched junction bases: 2. The CDR3 runs to 14 residues. The CDR3 spells CASSNRGNNQPQHF. The CDR3, as DNA: TGTGCCAGTAGTAACAGGGGGAACAATCAGCCCCAGCATTTT.

This chain joins TRBV29-1 and TRBJ2-5, with 10 bases identical to TRBD2. There are 13 residues in the CDR3. The ends lost 6 bases at V and 9 bases at J; junction bases unmatched: 10. CDR1 and CDR2 from the germline V gene are SQVTM and ANQGSEA. CDR3 sequence: CSVQLGLAVPQYF. CDR3 DNA: TGCAGCGTCCAACTTGGACTAGCGGTCCCCCAGTACTTC.

The V gene is TRBV18, the J gene TRBJ1-1, with D unclear. Trimming shortened V by 2 bases and J by 1 base, and 14 bases separated the two germline ends. Per germline, CDR1 KGHSH and CDR2 LQKENI. CDR3 length: 16 amino acids. The CDR3 DNA sequence: TGTGCCAGCTCACCAACCGCCCGGGTGGAGAACACTGAAGCTTTCTTT. Encoded protein: CASSPTARVENTEAFF.

The gene calls are TRBV6-5 and TRBJ2-5; TRBD1 might be the D (6 bases). The CDR3 loop spans 15 amino acids. Per germline, CDR1 MNHEY and CDR2 SVGAGI. V gave up 0 bases and J gave up 5 bases, with 13 bases separating them. Written as DNA, the CDR3 is TGTGCCAGCAGTTACTCACAGGGACCCAGGGAGACCCAGTACTTC. This codes for CASSYSQGPRETQYF.

The V and J genes are TRBV10-3 and TRBJ2-1, with TRBD1 identical over 10 bases. From germline, CDR1 is ENHRY and CDR2 SYGVKD. The CDR3 is made up of 14 amino acids. With V trimmed by 7 bases and J by 5 bases, 5 bases remained unmatched. The CDR3 is CAITPGQGNNEQFF. The CDR3 nucleotides read TGTGCCATCACCCCGGGACAGGGGAACAATGAGCAGTTCTTC.

This chain links TRBV5-4 with TRBJ2-7; 9 positions agree with TRBD2. Germline assignment: CDR1 SGHNT and CDR2 YYREEE (reference sequence). V gave up 1 base and J gave up 6 bases; unmatched junction bases: 5. The CDR3 has 14 amino acids. In DNA form, the CDR3 reads TGTGCCAGCAGCTTGCAACTAGCGGGCGGCGAGCAGTACTTC. Its protein product is CASSLQLAGGEQYF.

This sequence joins TRBV27 and TRBJ1-2, with a tentative D call TRBD1 (6 bases). The germline V gene has CDR1 MNHEY and CDR2 SMNVEV (reference sequence). The V gene lost 3 bases and the J gene lost 5 bases, with 13 bases spanning the gap. This CDR3 region has 14 residues. The CDR3 region has the DNA TGTGCCAGCAGTTTCGCCGGGACACTTTATGGCTACACCTTC. Amino acids: CASSFAGTLYGYTF.

The chain carries TRBV28 and TRBJ2-7, with a possible D match to TRBD1 (5 bases). This CDR3 comprises 12 residues. V dropped 6 bases and J dropped 4 bases, with 10 bases sitting between them. Germline V gene lookup returns CDR1 MDHEN and CDR2 SYDVKM. For the CDR3, the DNA is TGTGCCAGCAGCATCACAGGTTACGAGCAGTACTTC. It codes for CASSITGYEQYF.

V is TRBV11-2 and J is TRBJ1-1; 9 positions agree with TRBD1. The ends lost 4 bases at V and 5 bases at J; junction bases unmatched: 8. This CDR3 contains 15 residues. Germline CDR1 is SGHAT and CDR2 is FQNNGV. Here the CDR3 DNA reads TGTGCCAGCAGCTCGCTAACAGGGGGCAGAACTGAAGCTTTCTTT. This gives the protein CASSSLTGGRTEAFF. Based on the CDR3 plus reference TRBV11-2 and TRBJ1-1, the full variable domain is EAGVAQSPRYKIIEKRQSVAFWCNPISGHATLYWYQQILGQGPKLLIQFQNNGVVDDSQLPKDRFSAERLKGVDSTLKIQPAKLEDSAVYLCASSSLTGGRTEAFFGQGTRLTVV.

This clone is identified as medium-sized from frequency. This chain joins TRBV7-9 and TRBJ2-5, with a possible D match to TRBD1 (5 bases). The V and J ends lost 6 bases and 4 bases respectively, with 9 bases between them. CDR1 is SEHNR, CDR2 FQNEAQ, per germline (reference sequence). This CDR3 is built from 12 residues. Written as DNA, the CDR3 is TGTGCCAGCAGGTACGACAGAGAGACCCAGTACTTC. Amino acid sequence: CASRYDRETQYF.

This rearrangement joins TRBV30 to TRBJ2-7, with a possible D match to TRBD1 (6 bases). Germline V gene sequence: CDR1 GTSNPN, CDR2 SVGIG (reference sequence). With 0 bases removed from V and 4 bases from J, the gap between germline ends came to 16 bases. The CDR3 length is 15 residues. The chain's CDR3 is CAWSVRGSGQYEQYF. The CDR3 DNA reads TGTGCCTGGAGTGTAAGGGGGTCGGGACAATACGAGCAGTACTTC.

The chain is built from TRBV7-9 and TRBJ1-1, with 8 bases fitting TRBD1. Germline V gene lookup returns CDR1 SEHNR and CDR2 FQNEAQ (reference sequence). Unmatched junction bases numbered 7, after V lost 4 bases and J lost 3 bases. This CDR3 has 15 residues. CDR3 region: CASSSTQGEDTEAFF. In DNA form, the CDR3 reads TGTGCCAGCAGCTCAACACAGGGGGAGGACACTGAAGCTTTCTTT.

J is TRBJ1-1 and V is TRBV5-1; TRBD1 aligns across 8 bases. Germline V gene sequence: CDR1 SGHRS, CDR2 YFSETQ. There are 15 residues in the CDR3. V lost 2 bases to trimming and J lost 4 bases; unmatched junction nucleotides: 7. CDR3 bases: TGCGCCAGCAGCTTTTTTCAGGGGGCGAGCACTGAAGCTTTCTTT. It is translated as CASSFFQGASTEAFF.

The chain uses TRBV5-1 and TRBJ2-6; D possibly corresponds to TRBD2 (5 bases). The CDR3 consists of 16 residues. Germline values: CDR1 SGHRS, CDR2 YFSETQ. V lost 6 bases and J 0 bases, leaving 13 bases between the germline ends. The CDR3 DNA sequence: TGCGCCAGCACCCTGGACGGGAACTCTGGGGCCAACGTCCTGACTTTC. It translates to CASTLDGNSGANVLTF. Full variable domain (outside the CDR3, taken from reference TRBV5-1 and TRBJ2-6): KAGVTQTPRYLIKTRGQQVTLSCSPISGHRSVSWYQQTPGQGLQFLFEYFSETQRNKGNFPGRFSGRQFSNSRSEMNVSTLELGDSALYLCASTLDGNSGANVLTFGAGSRLTVL.